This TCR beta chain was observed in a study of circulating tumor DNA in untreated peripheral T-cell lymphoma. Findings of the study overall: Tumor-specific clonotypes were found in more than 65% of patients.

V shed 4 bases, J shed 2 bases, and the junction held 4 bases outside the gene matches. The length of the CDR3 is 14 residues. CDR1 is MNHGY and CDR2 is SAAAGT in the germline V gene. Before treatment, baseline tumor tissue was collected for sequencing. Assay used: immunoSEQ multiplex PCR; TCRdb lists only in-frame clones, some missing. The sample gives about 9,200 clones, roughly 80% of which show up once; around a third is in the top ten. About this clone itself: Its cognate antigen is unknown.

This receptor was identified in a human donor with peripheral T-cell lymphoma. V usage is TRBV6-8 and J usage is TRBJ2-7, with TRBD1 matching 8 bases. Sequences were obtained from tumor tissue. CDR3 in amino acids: CASSFRDRTYEQYF. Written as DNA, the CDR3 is TGTGCCAGCAGTTTCCGGGACAGGACCTACGAGCAGTACTTC.